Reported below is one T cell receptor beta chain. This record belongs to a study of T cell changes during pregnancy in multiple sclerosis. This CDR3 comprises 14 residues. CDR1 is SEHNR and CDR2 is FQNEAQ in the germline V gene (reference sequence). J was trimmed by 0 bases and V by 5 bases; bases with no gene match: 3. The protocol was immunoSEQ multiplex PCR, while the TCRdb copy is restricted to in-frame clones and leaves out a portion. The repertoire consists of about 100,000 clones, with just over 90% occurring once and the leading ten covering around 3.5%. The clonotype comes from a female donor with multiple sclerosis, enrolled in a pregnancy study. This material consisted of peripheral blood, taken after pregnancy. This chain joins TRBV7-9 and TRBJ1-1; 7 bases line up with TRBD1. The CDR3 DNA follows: TGTGCCAGCAGCGTTGGACAGGTGAACACTGAAGCTTTCTTT. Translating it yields CASSVGQVNTEAFF.